A selection of T cell receptor beta chains follows, all from one sample in a study of post-analysis software for immune sequencing data. TCRdb re-derived calls from the PCR reads in MiXCR, one entry per CDR3 protein. The repertoire holds 150,000 or so distinct CDR3 sequences, with 30% to 45% as singletons. Sequences were derived from blood, sampled after autologous hematopoietic stem cell transplantation. The receptor source for this set is a girl aged 10-17 years with multiple sclerosis. Each CDR3 is given with its conserved first and last residue. A D gene is named only where the DNA matches it firmly. The size field is filled for only some rows; it gives once, few, many or a size class.

V	D	J	size	DNA	CDR3
TRBV10-3	TRBD2	TRBJ2-7	few	TGTGCCATCAGTGAGTCGGGGGGGGGTGTGTACGAGCAGTACTTC	CAISESGGGVYEQYF
TRBV20-1	TRBD2	TRBJ2-3	NA	TGCAGTGCTAGAGCCTGGCGGGAGAGCTACACAGATATGCAGTATTTT	CSARAWRESYTDMQYF
TRBV4-3	NA	TRBJ2-3	NA	TGCGCCAGCAGCCAAGATCAACAGGCTAGCGGCACAGATACGCAGTATTTT	CASSQDQQASGTDTQYF
TRBV12-3/TRBV12-4	TRBD2	TRBJ2-1	few	TGTGCCAGCAGTGGATATAGCGGGAGGTATAAGAGTGAGCAGTTCTTC	CASSGYSGRYKSEQFF
TRBV20-1	TRBD1	TRBJ2-4	NA	TGCGGTGCTAGAGAGACGACAGGGGGAGCCAAAAACATTCAGTACTTC	CGARETTGGAKNIQYF
TRBV20-1	TRBD1	TRBJ2-5	NA	TGCAGTGCTATAACCGGACAGGGGCAAGAGACCCAGTACTTC	CSAITGQGQETQYF
TRBV12-3/TRBV12-4	NA	TRBJ2-1	NA	TGTGCCAGCAAACAGGTTATCGGGGTAAATGAGCAGTTCTTC	CASKQVIGVNEQFF
TRBV12-3/TRBV12-4	NA	TRBJ1-1	few	TGTGCCAGCAGTTCAGAGGGCCCCCAGGGGCTCGGCACTGAAGCTTTCTTT	CASSSEGPQGLGTEAFF
TRBV11-2	NA	TRBJ2-1	many	TGTGCCAGCAGCTTTTCTGGGGGATTTAGCTCCTACAATGAGCAGTTCTTC	CASSFSGGFSSYNEQFF
TRBV28	NA	TRBJ1-2	few	TGTGCCAGCAGTCTCCCACGATATGGCTACACCTTC	CASSLPRYGYTF
TRBV20-1	TRBD2	TRBJ2-1	NA	TGCAGTGCCGGAGCGGGAGGGCCAATGAACAATGAGCAGTTCTTC	CSAGAGGPMNNEQFF
TRBV12-3/TRBV12-4	NA	TRBJ2-5	few	TGTGCCAGCAGTTCCCACAGGGAGGCCCAGTACTTC	CASSSHREAQYF
TRBV4-1	NA	TRBJ2-1	many	TGCGCCAGCAGCCAATCGGGACTTCCCGACTACAATGAGCAGTTCTTC	CASSQSGLPDYNEQFF
TRBV6-6	TRBD1	TRBJ1-5	once	TGTGCCAGCAGTTACAGGGGGCAGGGTCCTCAGCCCCAGCATTTT	CASSYRGQGPQPQHF
TRBV5-1	TRBD2	TRBJ2-5	once	TGCGCCAGCAGCTTGCCGACTAGCGGGAGTGAGGAGACCCAGTACTTC	CASSLPTSGSEETQYF
TRBV7-2	NA	TRBJ2-1	NA	TGTGCCAGCAGCTTAGTAACTAGTTTTCACAATGAGCAGTTCTTC	CASSLVTSFHNEQFF
TRBV20-1	NA	TRBJ2-6	many	TGCAGTGCTAGGCAGCTGGAATCTGGGGCCAACGTCCTGACTTTC	CSARQLESGANVLTF
TRBV5-1	NA	TRBJ1-2	NA	TGCGCCAGCAGCTTTTCCGGGGCTAGCGGCTATGGCTACACCTTC	CASSFSGASGYGYTF
TRBV7-9	TRBD1	TRBJ2-7	NA	TGTGCCAGCAGCTTATATCAGGGGGCCGAGCAGTACTTC	CASSLYQGAEQYF
TRBV15	TRBD2	TRBJ2-4	NA	TGTGCCACCAGCAAGTTCGGGGGGGAGTACTTC	CATSKFGGEYF
TRBV7-2	NA	TRBJ2-7	few	TGTGCCAGCAGCCAAACGGGGGAATTTTCCTACGAGCAGTACTTC	CASSQTGEFSYEQYF
TRBV29-1	NA	TRBJ2-3	NA	TGCAGCGTTGGACCGGAGGGAGATACGCAGTATTTT	CSVGPEGDTQYF
TRBV20-1	NA	TRBJ2-5	few	TGCAGTGCTAGGCAGGGAGAGGAGACCCAGTACTTC	CSARQGEETQYF
TRBV29-1	TRBD1	TRBJ1-2	NA	TGCAGCAGCTCCACCCAGACAGGGAGGTATGGCTACACCTTC	CSSSTQTGRYGYTF
TRBV20-1	NA	TRBJ2-7	NA	TGCAGTGCTAGAGATAGAACCCCTCACGAGCAGTACTTC	CSARDRTPHEQYF
TRBV7-9	TRBD2	TRBJ2-7	few	TGTGCCAGCAGCTCGGTATCCGGGACTAACGAGCAGTACTTC	CASSSVSGTNEQYF
TRBV7-9	TRBD1	TRBJ2-1	few	TGTGCCAGCAGCTTATCGTGGACAGGGGGTCATGAGCAGTTCTTC	CASSLSWTGGHEQFF
TRBV15	NA	TRBJ1-3	NA	TGTGCCACCAGCAGAGAAGTCGGTTTGGCTGGAAACACCACATATTTT	CATSREVGLAGNTTYF
TRBV7-6	NA	TRBJ2-7	few	TGTGCCAGCAGCGCACAGTCATTACAGGGGACTTGGAACGAGCAGTACTTC	CASSAQSLQGTWNEQYF
TRBV15	NA	TRBJ2-7	NA	TGTGCCACCAGCATCTCAAACCGGGACTCTAGGTACTTC	CATSISNRDSRYF
TRBV6-2/TRBV6-3	NA	TRBJ2-5	few	TGTGCCAGCAGAGTCTGGTACGAAGAGACCCAGTACTTC	CASRVWYEETQYF
TRBV3-1	NA	TRBJ2-7	NA	TGTGCCAGCAGCCAAGAATGTGGTAGGTTGAGATACGAGCAGTACTTC	CASSQECGRLRYEQYF
TRBV7-9	TRBD2	TRBJ2-7	NA	TGTGCCAGCAGCTTTGCTGGGGGGGGCTCCTACGAGCAGTACTTC	CASSFAGGGSYEQYF
TRBV15	NA	TRBJ1-4	NA	TGTGCCACCAGCAGAGATTACCGAGGGGGTAATGAAAAACTGTTTTTT	CATSRDYRGGNEKLFF
TRBV20-1	TRBD2	TRBJ2-7	NA	TGCAGTGCTATCCTAGCGGGAAGCTCCTACGAGCAGTACTTC	CSAILAGSSYEQYF
TRBV9	NA	TRBJ2-1	NA	TGTGCCAGCAGCGTAGAAGGGGGAGCTGCTAGCTCCTACAATGAGCAGTTCTTC	CASSVEGGAASSYNEQFF
TRBV20-1	TRBD1	TRBJ2-5	NA	TGCAGGGCTAGGCCAGGGGGAGAGACCCAGTACTTC	CRARPGGETQYF
TRBV12-3/TRBV12-4	NA	TRBJ2-5	few	TGTGCCAGCAGTTTCGAGCGGTTTACGGCCCAGTACTTC	CASSFERFTAQYF
TRBV12-3/TRBV12-4	TRBD2	TRBJ2-1	NA	TGTGCCAGCACCTTGGGGGGGACTAGATACAATGAGCAGTTCTTC	CASTLGGTRYNEQFF
TRBV27	NA	TRBJ2-3	NA	TGTGCCAGCAGTTCTCAGGGGAGAGGGGACACAGATACGCAGTATTTT	CASSSQGRGDTDTQYF
TRBV20-1	NA	TRBJ2-5	NA	TGCAGTGCTCCCAGGACTAATACACAAGAGACCCAGTACTTC	CSAPRTNTQETQYF
TRBV15	NA	TRBJ1-5	NA	TGTGCCACCAGCAGAGATGGCGGGGGGCCCCAGCCCCAGCATTTT	CATSRDGGGPQPQHF
TRBV5-1	NA	TRBJ1-1	NA	TGCGCCAGCAGCCCAACAACACTCATGAACACTGAAGCTTTCTTT	CASSPTTLMNTEAFF
TRBV20-1	TRBD2	TRBJ2-1	NA	TGCAGTGCTAAAGATCCGGGACTAGCGGGCAATGAGCAGTTCTTC	CSAKDPGLAGNEQFF
TRBV5-8	TRBD1	TRBJ1-4	NA	TGTGCCAGCAGCTGGACAGGGACTCATGAAAAACTGTTTTTT	CASSWTGTHEKLFF
TRBV20-1	TRBD2	TRBJ2-7	many	TGCAGTGCTAGAGACCCAGGGACTAGCCGGGAGCAGTACTTC	CSARDPGTSREQYF
TRBV20-1	TRBD2	TRBJ2-1	NA	TGCAGTGCTAGAGAATTGCGGTCTGGCGGGGACCTTGGGACTAGCTCCTACAATGAGCAGTTCTTC	CSARELRSGGDLGTSSYNEQFF